These 17 T cell receptor beta chains originate from one sample sequenced in a study of cytomegalovirus exposure and HLA in healthy donors. The PCR employed 60 Vbeta primers together with 13 Jbeta primers. The repertoire was sequenced with immunoSEQ multiplex PCR; TCRdb's copy has only in-frame clones and lacks some. The repertoire holds under 200,000 clones, with 75% to 85% as singletons. The sequenced sample was PBMCs. Receptors were obtained from a young woman in good health and CMV-seronegative.

V is TRBV7-2 and J is TRBJ2-5, with D possibly TRBD1 on 5 matching bases. There are 12 residues in the CDR3. The V end lost 10 bases, the J end lost 2 bases, and 11 bases lay between the germline ends. In germline, CDR1 is SGHTA, CDR2 FQGNSA. Written as DNA, the CDR3 is TGTGCCATCGAGTCAGGGCAAGAGACCCAGTACTTC. This gives the protein CAIESGQETQYF.

This sequence joins TRBV18 and TRBJ2-7; 10 positions match TRBD1. With 3 bases clipped from V and 3 bases from J, the junction kept 5 bases outside the gene matches. CDR3 length equals 15 residues. Germline V gives CDR1 KGHSH, CDR2 LQKENI. DNA for the CDR3: TGTGCCAGCTCACCCGCGGGACAGGGGAACTACGAGCAGTACTTC. This translates into CASSPAGQGNYEQYF.

The chain links TRBV2 to TRBJ2-2; no definite D call. Trimming cost V 4 bases and J 4 bases, with 7 bases left between them. The length of the CDR3 is 13 residues. CDR1 SNHLY and CDR2 FYNNEI come from the germline V gene. Here the CDR3 reads CASSGHPTGELFF. The CDR3 DNA reads as TGTGCCAGCAGTGGTCATCCCACCGGGGAGCTGTTTTTT.

The chain links TRBV2 to TRBJ1-5; D gene unclear. CDR3 length: 19 residues. Germline V gene data show CDR1 as SNHLY and CDR2 as FYNNEI. V lost 6 bases, J lost 2 bases, and 26 bases lay in between. The CDR3 nucleotides read TGTGCCAGCAGGAGAGCGCGGGCAGGAGGAGTATGGGGCAATCAGCCCCAGCATTTT. Protein: CASRRARAGGVWGNQPQHF.

V gene TRBV5-8 combines with J gene TRBJ2-2, with unresolved D. Between the trimmed V and J ends, which lost 5 bases and 0 bases, there was a span of 11 bases. The CDR3 spans 15 residues. Germline lookup yields CDR1 SGHTS and CDR2 YDEGEE. CDR3 loop: CASRKNRANTGELFF. The CDR3 DNA sequence: TGTGCCAGCAGAAAGAACCGGGCGAACACCGGGGAGCTGTTTTTT.

This clone occurred once. The CDR3 region has the DNA TGTGCCAGCAGTACCCCCCTGCGACAGGGCAGGGAGTTCACAGATACGCAGTATTTT. Translation: CASSTPLRQGREFTDTQYF. The chain joins TRBV27 to TRBJ2-3, with TRBD1 matching over 7 bases. The CDR3 length is 19 residues. CDR1 and CDR2 (germline): MNHEY, SMNVEV (reference sequence). V lost 5 bases, J lost 2 bases, and 19 bases stayed unmatched.

The gene calls are TRBV5-1 and TRBJ2-5; TRBD2 aligns across 7 bases. The assigned J gene may be wrong: the sequence end matches TRBJ2-7 better. This CDR3 spans 14 amino acids. CDR1 is SGHRS and CDR2 is YFSETQ in the germline V gene. The CDR3 reads CASSLGREEYEQYF. In DNA form, the CDR3 reads TGCGCCAGCAGCTTGGGTCGGGAGGAGTACGAGCAGTACTTC.

This chain links TRBV5-1 with TRBJ2-3, with D perhaps TRBD2 (6 bases). The V end lost 0 bases, the J end lost 0 bases, and 11 bases lay between the germline ends. Germline V gene lookup returns CDR1 SGHRS and CDR2 YFSETQ. CDR3 size: 16 residues. The CDR3 sequence is CASSLGLAPSTDTQYF. CDR3 DNA: TGCGCCAGCAGCTTGGGGCTAGCGCCTAGCACAGATACGCAGTATTTT. Full variable domain (rest looked up from reference TRBV5-1 and TRBJ2-3): KAGVTQTPRYLIKTRGQQVTLSCSPISGHRSVSWYQQTPGQGLQFLFEYFSETQRNKGNFPGRFSGRQFSNSRSEMNVSTLELGDSALYLCASSLGLAPSTDTQYFGPGTRLTVL.

The chain recombines TRBV6-6 with TRBJ1-2; 10 bases match TRBD1. V dropped 4 bases and J dropped 5; count of bases not matched to a gene: 4. The CDR3 runs 14 residues. CDR1 and CDR2 (germline): MNHNY, SVGAGI (reference sequence). CDR3 in DNA: TGTGCCAGCAGTTCCCCGGGACAGGGGTATGGCTACACCTTC. It encodes CASSSPGQGYGYTF.

The J gene is TRBJ2-3, the V gene TRBV15; 7 positions agree with TRBD1. CDR3 length: 16 residues. V dropped 0 bases and J dropped 4; count of bases not matched to a gene: 7. CDR1 and CDR2 from the germline V gene are LNHNV and YYDKDF (reference sequence). CDR3 in DNA: TGTGCCACCAGCAGAGATCCTGTCCAGGGGGCAGATACGCAGTATTTT. This translates into CATSRDPVQGADTQYF.

A single count supports this clone. V gene TRBV7-2 combines with J gene TRBJ1-3; no definite D call. Trimming stripped 6 bases from V and 2 bases from J, with 5 bases between. This CDR3 contains 12 residues. Germline V lookup: CDR1 SGHTA, CDR2 FQGNSA. The CDR3 DNA sequence: TGTGCCAGCAGTTATACTGGAAACACCATATATTTT. This sequence encodes CASSYTGNTIYF.

The chain joins TRBV27 to TRBJ1-6, with TRBD1 matching 8 bases. This CDR3 spans 15 amino acids. Trimming took 2 bases from V and 8 from J; bases not matched to a gene: 5. Germline assignment: CDR1 MNHEY and CDR2 SMNVEV (reference sequence). The CDR3 sequence is CASSLTGGVYSPLHF. In nucleotides, the CDR3 is TGTGCCAGCAGTTTAACAGGGGGGGTATATTCACCCCTCCACTTT.

The chain recombines TRBV27 with TRBJ1-1; 7 nucleotides line up with TRBD1. J lost 4 bases, V lost 6 bases, and 5 bases had no gene match. The CDR3 covers 13 residues. The germline CDR1 and CDR2 sequences are MNHEY and SMNVEV (reference sequence). The CDR3 sequence is CASRLQGSTEAFF. Here the CDR3 DNA reads TGTGCCAGCAGGTTACAGGGGTCCACTGAAGCTTTCTTT.

This sequence joins TRBV5-1 and TRBJ1-1; TRBD1 agrees at 7 bases. Looked up from germline, CDR1 is SGHRS and CDR2 is YFSETQ. Trimming cost V 4 bases and J 6 bases; bases outside gene matches: 9. CDR3 length: 14 residues. The CDR3, as DNA: TGCGCCAGCAGCGTACAGGGGAAGGGGGCTGAAGCTTTCTTT. Translation: CASSVQGKGAEAFF. Drawing the rest from reference TRBV5-1 and TRBJ1-1, the complete variable domain is KAGVTQTPRYLIKTRGQQVTLSCSPISGHRSVSWYQQTPGQGLQFLFEYFSETQRNKGNFPGRFSGRQFSNSRSEMNVSTLELGDSALYLCASSVQGKGAEAFFGQGTRLTVV.

The chain employs TRBV7-9 and TRBJ2-2; the D gene is possibly TRBD1 (6 bases). Germline CDR1 is SEHNR and CDR2 is FQNEAQ (reference sequence). The CDR3 extends over 15 amino acids. V was cut by 3 bases and J by 5 bases, with 13 bases left in between. The CDR3 DNA reads TGTGCCAGCAGCTTTCAGGCCAGGGGAACCGGGGAGCTGTTTTTT. Translating gives CASSFQARGTGELFF.

Only a few counts were recorded for this clone. The chain links TRBV28 to TRBJ1-5, with TRBD1 matching 8 bases. Per germline, CDR1 MDHEN and CDR2 SYDVKM. This CDR3 comprises 19 residues. J was trimmed by 4 bases and V by 5 bases; bases with no gene match: 19. DNA of the CDR3: TGTGCCAGCAGTCCCTTCCAAATCCGCCGGGACAGGCAAAATCAGCCCCAGCATTTT. This sequence encodes CASSPFQIRRDRQNQPQHF.

V gene TRBV7-9 combines with J gene TRBJ2-2; D uncertain. Germline V lookup: CDR1 SEHNR, CDR2 FQNEAQ (reference sequence). Trimming removed 3 bases from V and 1 base from J, with 6 bases in between. This CDR3 is 14 amino acids long. The CDR3 DNA sequence: TGTGCCAGCAGCTTTTTTCAGAACACCGGGGAGCTGTTTTTT. This encodes CASSFFQNTGELFF. Based on the CDR3 plus reference TRBV7-9 and TRBJ2-2, the full variable domain is DTGVSQNPRHKITKRGQNVTFRCDPISEHNRLYWYRQTLGQGPEFLTYFQNEAQLEKSRLLSDRFSAERPKGSFSTLEIQRTEQGDSAMYLCASSFFQNTGELFFGEGSRLTVL.